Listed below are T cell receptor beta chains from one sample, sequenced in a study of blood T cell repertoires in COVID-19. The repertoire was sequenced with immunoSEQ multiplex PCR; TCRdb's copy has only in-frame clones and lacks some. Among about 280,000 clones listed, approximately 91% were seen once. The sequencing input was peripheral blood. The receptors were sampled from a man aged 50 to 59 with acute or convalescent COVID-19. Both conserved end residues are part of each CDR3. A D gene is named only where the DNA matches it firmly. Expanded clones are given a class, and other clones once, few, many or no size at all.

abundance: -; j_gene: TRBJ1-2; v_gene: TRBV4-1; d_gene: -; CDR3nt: TGCGCCAGCAGCCAACTGGGAGTCTTAGGCTACACCTTC; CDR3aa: CASSQLGVLGYTF
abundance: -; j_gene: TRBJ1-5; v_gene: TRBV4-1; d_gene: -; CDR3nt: TGCGCCAGCAGCCAGGAACAGGGTTCAGGGCCCCAGCATTTT; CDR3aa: CASSQEQGSGPQHF
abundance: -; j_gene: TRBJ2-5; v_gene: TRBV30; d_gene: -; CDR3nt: TGTGCCTGGAGCCGGGGAACCCTCCAAGAGACCCAGTACTTC; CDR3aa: CAWSRGTLQETQYF
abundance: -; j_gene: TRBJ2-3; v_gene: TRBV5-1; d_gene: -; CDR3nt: TGCGCCACCGGGTCGGGAAGCACAGATACGCAGTATTTT; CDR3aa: CATGSGSTDTQYF
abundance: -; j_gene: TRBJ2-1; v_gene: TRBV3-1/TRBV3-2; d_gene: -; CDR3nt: TGTGCCAGCAGCCGAGATACTCAGGGTAGGTTCAATGAGCAGTTCTTC; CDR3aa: CASSRDTQGRFNEQFF
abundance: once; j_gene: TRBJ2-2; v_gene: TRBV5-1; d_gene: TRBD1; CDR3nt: TGCGCCAGCAGCTTAAGGACAGGGGACACCGGGGAGCTGTTTTTT; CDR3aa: CASSLRTGDTGELFF
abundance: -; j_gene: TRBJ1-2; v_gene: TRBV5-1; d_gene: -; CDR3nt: TGCGCCAGCAGCTTGGAATCCCAGGGACTGGGCTACACCTTC; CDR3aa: CASSLESQGLGYTF
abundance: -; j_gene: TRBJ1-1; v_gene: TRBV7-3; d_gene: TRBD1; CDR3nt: TGTGCCAGCAGCCCTGACAGGGGCTCGGTCTCTGAAGCTTTCTTT; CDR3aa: CASSPDRGSVSEAFF
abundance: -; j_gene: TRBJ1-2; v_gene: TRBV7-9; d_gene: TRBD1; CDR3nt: TGTGCCAGCAGCTTAGTCACTGGGACAGGGCATGGCTACACCTTC; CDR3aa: CASSLVTGTGHGYTF
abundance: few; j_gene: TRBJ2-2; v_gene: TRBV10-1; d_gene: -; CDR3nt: TGCGCCAGCAGTGCCTACAGGAGTATGGGGACCGGGGAGCTGTTTTTT; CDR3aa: CASSAYRSMGTGELFF
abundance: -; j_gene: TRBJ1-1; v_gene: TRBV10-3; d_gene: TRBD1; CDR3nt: TGTGCCATCAGTGAGTCCCCTGACAGGGGGAACACTGAAGCTTTCTTT; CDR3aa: CAISESPDRGNTEAFF
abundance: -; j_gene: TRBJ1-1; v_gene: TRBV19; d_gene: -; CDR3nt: TGTGCCAGCGCGAACGGACACCCGAACACTGAAGCTTTCTTT; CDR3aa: CASANGHPNTEAFF
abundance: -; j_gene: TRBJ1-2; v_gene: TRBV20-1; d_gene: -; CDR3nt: TGCAGTGCTAGTGGGGGGCTCAACTATGGCTACACCTTC; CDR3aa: CSASGGLNYGYTF
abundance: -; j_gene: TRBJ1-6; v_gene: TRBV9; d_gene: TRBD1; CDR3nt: TGTGCCAGCAGCGTAGGGGCCGGGGACAGGTGGGGTAATTCACCCCTCCACTTT; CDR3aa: CASSVGAGDRWGNSPLHF
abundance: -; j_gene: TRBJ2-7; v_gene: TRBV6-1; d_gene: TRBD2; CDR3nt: TGTGCCAGCGGGACTAGCGGGGGAGTGAAGAACGAGCAGTACTTC; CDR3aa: CASGTSGGVKNEQYF
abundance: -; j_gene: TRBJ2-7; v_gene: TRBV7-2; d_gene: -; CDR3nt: TGTGCCAGCAGCCAACGAGGAGGGGCGGGGTACGTCGACGAGCAGTACTTC; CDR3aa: CASSQRGGAGYVDEQYF
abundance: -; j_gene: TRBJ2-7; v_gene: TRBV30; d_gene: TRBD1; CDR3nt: TGTGCCTGGAGTGGACAGGGACCCTACGAGCAGTACTTC; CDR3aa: CAWSGQGPYEQYF
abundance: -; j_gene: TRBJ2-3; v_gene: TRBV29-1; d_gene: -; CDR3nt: TGCAGCGTTAAGGGGAGCGAGGGGGAGAGTTACGATACGCAGTATTTT; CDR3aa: CSVKGSEGESYDTQYF
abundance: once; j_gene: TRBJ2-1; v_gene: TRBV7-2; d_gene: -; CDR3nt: TGTGCCAGCAGCTTAGTGGGGGGGCCTAGTGAGCAGTTCTTC; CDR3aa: CASSLVGGPSEQFF
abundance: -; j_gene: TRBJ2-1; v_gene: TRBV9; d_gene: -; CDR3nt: TGTGCCAGCGGGTCCAGGGTCGATGAGCAGTTCTTC; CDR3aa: CASGSRVDEQFF
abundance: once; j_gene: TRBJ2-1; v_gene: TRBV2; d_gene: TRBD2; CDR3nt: TGTGCCAGCAGTGGGCTAGCGGGGGGCTACAATGAGCAGTTCTTC; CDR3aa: CASSGLAGGYNEQFF
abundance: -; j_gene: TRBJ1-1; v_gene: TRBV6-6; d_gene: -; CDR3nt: TGTGCCAGCACCCTGGGGGCTCTGAACACTGAAGCTTTCTTT; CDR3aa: CASTLGALNTEAFF
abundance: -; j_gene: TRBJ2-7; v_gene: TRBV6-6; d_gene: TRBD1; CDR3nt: TGTGCCAGCACCAACCCGACCGGGACAGGGGGCTTCGAGCAGTACTTC; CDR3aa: CASTNPTGTGGFEQYF
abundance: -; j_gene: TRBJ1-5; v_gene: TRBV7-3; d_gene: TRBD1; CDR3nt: TGTGCCAGCAGCTTAAGTTTTCGGGGACAGGTTACATCTAGCAATCAGCCCCAGCATTTT; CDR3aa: CASSLSFRGQVTSSNQPQHF
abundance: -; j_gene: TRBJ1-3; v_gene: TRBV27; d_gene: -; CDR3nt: TGTGCCAGCAGTTTGACCCAGGGTGATACGGGAAACACCATATATTTT; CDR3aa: CASSLTQGDTGNTIYF
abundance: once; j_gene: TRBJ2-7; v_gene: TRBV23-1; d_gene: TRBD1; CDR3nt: TGCGCCAGCAGTCAATCGGGACAGGGATTCTACGAGCAGTACTTC; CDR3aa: CASSQSGQGFYEQYF
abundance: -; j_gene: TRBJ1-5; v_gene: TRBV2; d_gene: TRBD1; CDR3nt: TGTGCCAGCAGTGTCCCGACAGGGAGCAATCAGCCCCAGCATTTT; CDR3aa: CASSVPTGSNQPQHF
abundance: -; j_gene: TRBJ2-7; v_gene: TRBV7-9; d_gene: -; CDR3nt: TGTGCCAGCAGCTTAGAGGGAGTTGGGTCCTACGAGCAGTACTTC; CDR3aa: CASSLEGVGSYEQYF
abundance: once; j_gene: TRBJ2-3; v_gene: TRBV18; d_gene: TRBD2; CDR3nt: TGTGCCAGCTCACCCCCACTAGCGGGGGGGGCAGATACGCAGTATTTT; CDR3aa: CASSPPLAGGADTQYF
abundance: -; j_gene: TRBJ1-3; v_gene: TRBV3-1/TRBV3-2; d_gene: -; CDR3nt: TGTGCCAGCAGCCCGAGGAGCGGCTCTGGAAACACCATATATTTT; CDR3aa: CASSPRSGSGNTIYF
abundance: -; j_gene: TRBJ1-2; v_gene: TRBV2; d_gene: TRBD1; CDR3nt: TGTGCCAGCAGTGCGGACAGGGAGGGTGGCTACACCTTC; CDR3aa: CASSADREGGYTF
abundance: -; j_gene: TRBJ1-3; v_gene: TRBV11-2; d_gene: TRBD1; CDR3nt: TGTGCCAGCAGCGCGACAGGGGGTGGAAACACCATATATTTT; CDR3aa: CASSATGGGNTIYF
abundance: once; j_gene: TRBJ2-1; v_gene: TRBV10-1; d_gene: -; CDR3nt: TGCGCCAGCAGTGAGGTAGGAGGGAATGAGCAGTTCTTC; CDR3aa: CASSEVGGNEQFF
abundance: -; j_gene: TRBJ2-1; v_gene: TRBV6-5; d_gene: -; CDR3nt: TGTGCCAGCAGGAGGCAGGGGGGAAATGAGCAGTTCTTC; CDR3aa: CASRRQGGNEQFF
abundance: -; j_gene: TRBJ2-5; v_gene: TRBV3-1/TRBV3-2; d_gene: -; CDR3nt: TGTGCCAGCAGCCAGCCTACTAGAGGCCAAGAGACCCAGTACTTC; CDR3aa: CASSQPTRGQETQYF
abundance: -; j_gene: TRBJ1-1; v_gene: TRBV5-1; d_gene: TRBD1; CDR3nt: TGCGCCAGCAGCTTGTCCGGGACAGGGGGCGCGTTCACTGAAGCTTTCTTT; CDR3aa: CASSLSGTGGAFTEAFF
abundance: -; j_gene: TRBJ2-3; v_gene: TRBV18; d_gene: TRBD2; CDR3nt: TGTGCCAGCTCACCACCGGAGAAAGGGACTAGCGGAATAGATACGCAGTATTTT; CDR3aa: CASSPPEKGTSGIDTQYF
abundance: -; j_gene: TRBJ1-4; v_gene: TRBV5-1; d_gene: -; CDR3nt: TGCGCCAGCAGCTTGGGACAGCTAGGGGAAAAACTGTTTTTT; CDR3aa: CASSLGQLGEKLFF